These 17 T cell receptor beta chains were sequenced from one sample in a study of blood T cell repertoires in COVID-19. Sequenced by immunoSEQ multiplex PCR; TCRdb stores in-frame clones only, minus some. The sample yields about 290,000 clones, roughly nine tenths seen once. Sequenced input: peripheral blood. The source is a woman in her twenties or thirties with COVID-19, enrolled during active disease.

The gene calls are TRBV7-6 and TRBJ2-7; no reliable D call. This CDR3 is 16 amino acids long. Germline V gives CDR1 SGHVS, CDR2 FNYEAQ. The V gene lost 5 bases and the J gene lost 1 base, with 18 bases spanning the gap. The CDR3 nucleotides read TGTGCCAGCAGCCCTGGCGTGTGGCGGAGTTCCTACGAGCAGTACTTC. Translated: CASSPGVWRSSYEQYF.

The chain carries TRBV28 and TRBJ1-5; tentatively, D is TRBD1 (6 bases). The CDR3 has 14 amino acids. V was trimmed by 6 bases and J by 3 bases, leaving 12 bases between them. Germline CDR1 reads MDHEN; CDR2 reads SYDVKM. CDR3 bases: TGTGCCAGCAGCCTCGACAGGTTCAATCAGCCCCAGCATTTT. As protein: CASSLDRFNQPQHF.

The CDR3: CSGRRGGLGTQYF. The CDR3 coding sequence is TGCAGCGGACGGCGGGGGGGGCTGGGTACGCAGTATTTT. The chain uses TRBV29-1 and TRBJ2-3; TRBD2 matches 9 bases. Per the germline V gene, CDR1 is SQVTM and CDR2 is ANQGSEA. Unmatched junction bases numbered 10, after V lost 7 bases and J lost 8 bases. CDR3 size: 13 residues.

V usage is TRBV27 and J usage is TRBJ1-1; 9 positions agree with TRBD1. Germline V gene lookup returns CDR1 MNHEY and CDR2 SMNVEV (reference sequence). The length of the CDR3 is 14 residues. Trimming removed 6 bases from V and 5 bases from J; junction bases left unmatched: 7. DNA of the CDR3: TGTGCCAGCAGGGAGACAGGGGGGCTTACTGAAGCTTTCTTT. Amino acids: CASRETGGLTEAFF.

The DNA for the CDR3 is TGTGCCAGTAGTCGACAGGGGATTCCCTACGAGCAGTACTTC. It encodes CASSRQGIPYEQYF. This chain joins TRBV19 and TRBJ2-7, with 8 bases identical to TRBD1. Germline V gene data show CDR1 as LNHDA and CDR2 as SQIVND (reference sequence). The trim removed 5 bases at V and 2 bases at J, leaving 5 bases unmatched. The CDR3 runs to 14 residues.

The chain couples TRBV2 to TRBJ1-2; D is undetermined. Germline V gives CDR1 SNHLY, CDR2 FYNNEI. This CDR3 has 14 amino acids. Trimming shortened V by 6 bases and J by 4 bases, and 15 bases separated the two germline ends. The CDR3 DNA reads as TGTGCCAGCAGCGTCATTACGGAGGGCTATGGCTACACCTTC. Amino acid sequence: CASSVITEGYGYTF.

A few counts support this clone. The V gene is TRBV28, the J gene TRBJ2-2; the match to TRBD1 covers 10 bases. Germline CDR1 reads MDHEN; CDR2 reads SYDVKM. This CDR3 contains 14 residues. V trimming: 10 bases; J trimming: 4 bases; junction bases outside the gene matches: 6. The CDR3 spells CATSGTGVTGELFF. The CDR3, as DNA: TGTGCCACTTCCGGGACAGGGGTCACCGGGGAGCTGTTTTTT.

This chain links TRBV11-3 with TRBJ2-7; 8 nucleotides agree with TRBD2. CDR1 SGHNT and CDR2 YENEEA come from the germline V gene. V lost 6 bases and J lost 3; bases outside the gene matches: 10. The CDR3 consists of 15 residues. The CDR3 coding sequence is TGTGCCAGCAGTTCAAGGGGGACTAGTGGCTACGAGCAGTACTTC. This translates into CASSSRGTSGYEQYF.

This chain uses TRBV5-5 with TRBJ2-7, with 8 bases matching TRBD2. The CDR3 sequence is 15 residues long. Unmatched junction bases numbered 5, after V lost 1 base and J lost 2 bases. Per the germline V gene, CDR1 is SGHKS and CDR2 is YYEKEE (reference sequence). DNA for the CDR3: TGTGCCAGCAGCTTGCAGGAGCGGGGGACCTACGAGCAGTACTTC. Its protein is CASSLQERGTYEQYF.

The chain employs TRBV20-1 and TRBJ1-1, with a weak D call TRBD1 (5 bases). Looked up from germline, CDR1 is DFQATT and CDR2 is SNEGSKA (reference sequence). The ends were cut back, 5 bases at V and 11 bases at J, with 12 bases in the middle. This CDR3 contains 10 residues. The chain's CDR3 is CSAGRGLAFF. The CDR3 DNA reads as TGCAGTGCTGGGAGGGGTTTGGCTTTCTTT.

The V and J genes are TRBV5-4 and TRBJ1-6, with TRBD1 as a possible D gene (6 bases). V lost 4 bases and J lost 6, with 20 bases in between. From germline, CDR1 is SGHNT and CDR2 YYREEE (reference sequence). This CDR3 is 17 amino acids long. The CDR3 DNA sequence: TGTGCCAGCAGCGGGCCGGGGACACTAAAAAGTAATTCACCCCTCCACTTT. This codes for CASSGPGTLKSNSPLHF.

The chain has TRBV27 and TRBJ2-3; 15 bases fit TRBD2. There are 19 residues in the CDR3. The V gene's germline CDR1 is MNHEY and CDR2 SMNVEV (reference sequence). V trimming: 3 bases; J trimming: 6 bases; junction bases outside the gene matches: 13. CDR3 amino acids: CASSLYQGGTSGGMDTQYF. CDR3 in DNA: TGTGCCAGCAGTTTGTACCAGGGAGGGACTAGCGGGGGGATGGATACGCAGTATTTT.

The rearrangement links TRBV5-1 to TRBJ2-3; D is unresolved. This CDR3 spans 12 amino acids. Germline loops: CDR1 SGHRS, CDR2 YFSETQ. V lost 3 bases and J lost 2, with 4 bases in between. The CDR3 coding sequence is TGCGCCAGCAGCTCCCTCACAGATACGCAGTATTTT. Translated, it gives CASSSLTDTQYF.

V gene TRBV19 combines with J gene TRBJ2-5, with TRBD1 identical over 8 bases. This CDR3 is 14 amino acids long. Germline CDR1 LNHDA, CDR2 SQIVND (reference sequence). Losses at the gene ends were 10 bases for V and 2 bases for J; bases not matched to a gene: 9. CDR3 residues: CATGQGHLQETQYF. In DNA form, the CDR3 reads TGTGCCACCGGACAGGGACACTTACAAGAGACCCAGTACTTC.

The chain carries TRBV4-2 and TRBJ2-1, with a tentative D call TRBD2 (7 bases). Germline CDR1 LGHNA, CDR2 YNFKEQ. Trimming removed 0 bases from V and 4 bases from J, with 19 bases in between. This CDR3 is 18 amino acids long. CDR3 nucleotide sequence: TGTGCCAGCAGCCAAGACCCCCCCGGCGGGGGCCCGTACAATGAGCAGTTCTTC. Translated: CASSQDPPGGGPYNEQFF.

This chain joins TRBV19 and TRBJ2-5, with D possibly TRBD1 on 6 matching bases. The CDR3 is 12 amino acids. V gave up 5 bases and J gave up 5 bases, with 9 bases separating them. Germline CDR1 and CDR2: LNHDA and SQIVND (reference sequence). As DNA, the CDR3 is TGTGCCAGTAGTTATACAGGGGAGACCCAGTACTTC. This gives the protein CASSYTGETQYF.

This chain uses TRBV5-1 with TRBJ2-2; a weak D match, TRBD1 (5 bases). Germline V lookup: CDR1 SGHRS, CDR2 YFSETQ. The germline V and J ends were trimmed by 1 base and 0 bases, with 7 bases remaining between them. The CDR3 loop spans 15 amino acids. The chain's CDR3 is CASSLRTSNTGELFF. The CDR3 DNA reads TGCGCCAGCAGCTTGAGGACATCGAACACCGGGGAGCTGTTTTTT.